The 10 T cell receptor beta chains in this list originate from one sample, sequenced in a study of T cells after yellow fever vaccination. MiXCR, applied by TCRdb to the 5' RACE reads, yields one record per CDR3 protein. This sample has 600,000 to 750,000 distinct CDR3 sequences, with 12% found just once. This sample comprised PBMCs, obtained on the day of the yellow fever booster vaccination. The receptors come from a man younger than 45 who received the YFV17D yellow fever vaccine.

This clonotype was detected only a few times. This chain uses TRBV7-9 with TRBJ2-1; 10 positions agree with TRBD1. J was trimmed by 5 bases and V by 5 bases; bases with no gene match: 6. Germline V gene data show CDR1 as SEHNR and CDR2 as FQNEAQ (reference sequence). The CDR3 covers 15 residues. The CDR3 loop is CASSLGTGVDNEQFF. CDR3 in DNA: TGTGCCAGCAGCCTGGGGACAGGGGTGGACAATGAGCAGTTCTTC.

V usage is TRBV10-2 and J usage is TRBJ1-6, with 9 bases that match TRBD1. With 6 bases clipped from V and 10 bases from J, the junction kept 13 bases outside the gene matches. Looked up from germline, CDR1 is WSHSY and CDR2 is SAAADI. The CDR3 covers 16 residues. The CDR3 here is CASSEFLTGGGSPLHF. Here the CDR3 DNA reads TGCGCCAGCAGCGAATTCTTGACAGGGGGTGGATCACCCCTCCACTTT.

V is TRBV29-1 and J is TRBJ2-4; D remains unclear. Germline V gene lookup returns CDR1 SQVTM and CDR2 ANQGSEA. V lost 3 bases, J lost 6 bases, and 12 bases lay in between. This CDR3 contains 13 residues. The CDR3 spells CSVEIEVRNIQYF. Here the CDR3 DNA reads TGCAGCGTTGAGATAGAGGTCCGAAACATTCAGTACTTC. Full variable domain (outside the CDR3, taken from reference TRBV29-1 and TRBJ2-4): SAVISQKPSRDICQRGTSLTIQCQVDSQVTMMFWYRQQPGQSLTLIATANQGSEATYESGFVIDKFPISRPNLTFSTLTVSNMSPEDSSIYLCSVEIEVRNIQYFGAGTRLSVL.

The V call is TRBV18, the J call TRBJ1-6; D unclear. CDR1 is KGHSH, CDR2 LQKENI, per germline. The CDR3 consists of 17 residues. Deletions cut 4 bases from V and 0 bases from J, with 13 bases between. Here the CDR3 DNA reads TGTGCCAGCTCACAAACGGGCCAAAGCTCCTATAATTCACCCCTCCACTTT. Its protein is CASSQTGQSSYNSPLHF.

The CDR3 coding sequence is TGTGCCAGCAGCTTGAACAGGGTTTCAGATACGCAGTATTTT. This codes for CASSLNRVSDTQYF. The chain carries TRBV7-2 and TRBJ2-3, with a possible D match to TRBD1 (6 bases). Germline loops: CDR1 SGHTA, CDR2 FQGNSA. Trimming removed 3 bases at V and 4 bases at J, with 11 bases between. The CDR3 runs to 14 residues.

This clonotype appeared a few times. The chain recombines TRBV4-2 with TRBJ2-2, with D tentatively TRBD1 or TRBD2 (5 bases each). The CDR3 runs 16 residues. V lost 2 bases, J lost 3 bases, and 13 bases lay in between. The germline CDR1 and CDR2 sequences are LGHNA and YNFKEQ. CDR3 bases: TGTGCCAGCAGCCAAAGGGAGACAGCGCACACCGGGGAGCTGTTTTTT. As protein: CASSQRETAHTGELFF.

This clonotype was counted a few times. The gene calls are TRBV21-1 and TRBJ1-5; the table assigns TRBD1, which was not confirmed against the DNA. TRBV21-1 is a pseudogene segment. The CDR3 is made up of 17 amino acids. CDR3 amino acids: CASSKLGTGDENQPQHF. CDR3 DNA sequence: TGTGCCAGCAGCAAACTTGGGACAGGGGACGAAAATCAGCCCCAGCATTTT.

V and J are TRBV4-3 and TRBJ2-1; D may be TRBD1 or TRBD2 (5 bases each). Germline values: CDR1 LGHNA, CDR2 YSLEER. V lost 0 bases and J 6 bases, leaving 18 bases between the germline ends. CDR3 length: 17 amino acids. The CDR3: CASSQDGGPRGVNEQFF. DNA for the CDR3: TGCGCCAGCAGCCAAGATGGGGGACCCCGAGGGGTCAATGAGCAGTTCTTC.

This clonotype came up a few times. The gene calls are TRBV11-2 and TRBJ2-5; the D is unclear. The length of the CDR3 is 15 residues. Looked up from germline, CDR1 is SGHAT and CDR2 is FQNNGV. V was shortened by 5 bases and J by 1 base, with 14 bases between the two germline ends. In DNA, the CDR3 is TGTGCCAGCAGCCCAGTGGACGCAGGCCAAGAGACCCAGTACTTC. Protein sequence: CASSPVDAGQETQYF.

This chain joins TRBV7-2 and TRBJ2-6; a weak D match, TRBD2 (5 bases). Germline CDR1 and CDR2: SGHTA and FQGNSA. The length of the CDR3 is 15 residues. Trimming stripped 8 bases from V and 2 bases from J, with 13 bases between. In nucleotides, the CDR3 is TGTGCCAGCTCCCACGGGGTTGCTGGGGCCAACGTCCTGACTTTC. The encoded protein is CASSHGVAGANVLTF. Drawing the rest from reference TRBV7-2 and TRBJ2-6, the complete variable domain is GAGVSQSPSNKVTEKGKDVELRCDPISGHTALYWYRQSLGQGLEFLIYFQGNSAPDKSGLPSDRFSAERTGGSVSTLTIQRTQQEDSAVYLCASSHGVAGANVLTFGAGSRLTVL.